Shown below are 9 T cell receptor beta chains from a single sample sequenced in a study of blood T cells in healthy people across ages. A J-beta primer mix and a sample-barcoded 5' primer were used in a second PCR of about 7 to 12 cycles. TCRdb fed the 5' RACE reads into MiXCR, producing one record per CDR3 protein. The sample lists hundreds of thousands of distinct CDR3 sequences, 25% to 35% occurring once. Sequencing used blood. The receptors were sampled from a woman aged 80 or older in good health.

V and J are TRBV7-6 and TRBJ2-1, with D unclear. CDR3 size: 13 residues. The germline V and J ends were trimmed by 2 bases and 13 bases, with 15 bases remaining between them. Germline CDR1 SGHVS, CDR2 FNYEAQ. The CDR3 DNA sequence: TGTGCCAGCAGCTTACCCCAGGCCTTTCCCCAGTTCTTC. It encodes CASSLPQAFPQFF.

Comment on this clonotype: At one end the junction does not follow the germline gene, possibly because of a read error. The V and J genes are TRBV6-1 and TRBJ2-3; D may match TRBD1 or TRBD2 (6 bases each). This CDR3 has 13 residues. Looked up from germline, CDR1 is MNHNS and CDR2 is SASEGT. CDR3 loop: CAGSERRDNTQYF. CDR3 DNA: TGTGCCGGCAGTGAGCGGAGGGACAATACGCAGTATTTT.

Of note for this clonotype: It may be a read error: a sequence one base away is much more abundant. The chain carries TRBV28 and TRBJ2-1; weak D call: TRBD2 (6 bases). Per the germline V gene, CDR1 is MDHEN and CDR2 is SYDVKM. This CDR3 is 12 amino acids long. The V and J ends lost 2 bases and 10 bases respectively, with 9 bases between them. The CDR3 sequence is CASSLPGGEQFF. The CDR3, as DNA: TGTGCCAGCAGTTTACCCGGAGGGGAGCAGTTCTTC.

The chain joins TRBV29-1 to TRBJ2-6; D is undetermined. Germline V lookup: CDR1 SQVTM, CDR2 ANQGSEA. This CDR3 spans 14 amino acids. Trimming cost V 7 bases and J 0 bases, with 10 bases left between them. The CDR3 loop reads CSGLLGSGANVLTF. CDR3 DNA sequence: TGCAGCGGTCTACTGGGCTCTGGGGCCAACGTCCTGACTTTC.

A remark on this clonotype: With a much larger clone just one base away, this may be a read error. The chain employs TRBV18 and TRBJ1-2; no reliable D call. The length of the CDR3 is 14 residues. Per germline, CDR1 KGHSH and CDR2 LQKENI. The CDR3 loop is CVSSPGVSRYGYTF. The CDR3 bases are TGTGTCAGCTCACCAGGCGTAAGTCGCTATGGCTACACCTTC.

The rearrangement uses TRBV7-9 and TRBJ1-1; D not resolved. Germline V lookup: CDR1 SEHNR, CDR2 FQNEAQ (reference sequence). V was shortened by 4 bases and J by 0 bases, with 9 bases between the two germline ends. The CDR3 has 14 residues. The CDR3 sequence is CASSSAGMNTEAFF. In nucleotides, the CDR3 is TGTGCCAGCAGCTCGGCGGGCATGAACACTGAAGCTTTCTTT.

Worth noting for this clonotype: A much larger clone is a single base away; this may be a read error. The chain employs TRBV5-1 and TRBJ2-5, with 7 bases fitting TRBD1. Germline assignment: CDR1 SGHRS and CDR2 YFSETQ. V shed 3 bases and J 0 bases; nucleotides not matched to a gene: 2. This CDR3 contains 14 residues. Here the CDR3 DNA reads TGCGCCAGCAGCTGGGGACAGTACCAAGAGACCCAGTACTTC. Its protein is CASSWGQYQETQYF.

This clonotype was seen repeatedly, ten times or more. The chain uses TRBV6-6 and TRBJ1-4; D is unclear. The V and J ends lost 3 bases and 4 bases respectively, with 12 bases between them. The CDR3 totals 15 residues. The germline V gene has CDR1 MNHNY and CDR2 SVGAGI (reference sequence). The CDR3 DNA reads as TGTGCCAGCAGTTATGGACCGGGGTATAATGAAAAACTGTTTTTT. Protein sequence: CASSYGPGYNEKLFF.

This clonotype was counted many times. The CDR3 nucleotides read TGCGCCAGCAGCTTGGCCGGGGGCGTAACAGATACGCAGTATTTT. Translation gives CASSLAGGVTDTQYF. The chain joins TRBV5-1 to TRBJ2-3; D could derive from TRBD1 or TRBD2 (6 bases each). Trimming left V 0 bases short and J 3 bases short, with 11 bases between. The CDR3 consists of 15 residues. The germline CDR1 and CDR2 sequences are SGHRS and YFSETQ.